This T cell receptor (beta chain) stems from a study of cytomegalovirus exposure and HLA in healthy donors. The overall study: HLA-typed donors were the source of tens of millions of unique TCRs, which an early data release held.

60 Vbeta and 13 Jbeta primers were used in PCR. Only in-frame clones appear in the TCRdb table, and some are missing; sequencing was by immunoSEQ multiplex PCR. This table holds approximately 160,000 clones, 65% to 80% found once. Germline CDR1 reads GTSNPN; CDR2 reads SVGIG (reference sequence). The V gene end was trimmed by 4 bases and the J gene end by 7 bases; junction bases not matched to a gene: 16. The CDR3 contains 17 residues. The source material was PBMCs. The TCR was taken from a woman in her thirties or forties in good health and CMV-seropositive. This chain joins TRBV30 and TRBJ2-1, with TRBD2 identical over 10 bases. DNA of the CDR3: TGTGCCTGGACCTACTCTAGCGGGGGACCCTACGCAAATGAGCAGTTCTTC. This gives the protein CAWTYSSGGPYANEQFF.